The 28 T cell receptor beta chains below come from one sample, sequenced in a study of vaccination and CD4 T cells after COVID-19 (dated 2022 in TCRdb). Library generation was performed with PCR. The instrument was an Illumina iSeq 100. DNA from cultured CD4+ T cells underwent TCR sequencing with the Oncomine TCR Beta short-read assay at the Johns Hopkins FTIC core. The raw public reads went through TCRdb reprocessing: fastp at Q25, MiXCR clone calling, in-frame beta chains kept. Identical CDR3 protein sequences are pooled into one entry, listed with their most common genes and DNA. Counted in this sample were about 8,000 distinct CDR3 sequences; over 45% of them appeared once. The ten top clones hold more than 15% of the sample. Their cognate antigens are unknown. This specimen's treatment or condition label, per the study, means: roughly 10-day PBMC culture with coronavirus spike peptide pools or control peptides (ViraFEST assay).

Sequenced input: CD4+ T cells from blood, cultured in vitro. All receptors come from a human donor who had recovered from COVID-19.

This clonotype appeared a few times. The gene calls are TRBV7-2 and TRBJ1-1; 7 bases fit TRBD1. V dropped 1 base and J dropped 10; count of bases not matched to a gene: 9. Germline V gene data show CDR1 as SGHTA and CDR2 as FQGNSA. This CDR3 spans 14 amino acids. CDR3 in DNA: TGTGCCAGCAGCTTAGGGGGGACAGAAATTTCAGCTTTCTTT. Encoded protein: CASSLGGTEISAFF.

The J gene is TRBJ2-1, the V gene TRBV19, with D possibly matching TRBD2 (6 bases). The length of the CDR3 is 14 residues. Trimming took off 2 bases at V and 7 bases at J, with 12 bases between the two ends. CDR1 is LNHDA and CDR2 is SQIVND in the germline V gene (reference sequence). The CDR3 here is CASSIRAGSNEQFF. CDR3 sequence (DNA): TGTGCCAGTAGTATAAGAGCGGGCAGTAATGAGCAGTTCTTC.

About this clonotype: Germline and junction disagree at one end, which may indicate a read error. This chain links TRBV7-2 with TRBJ2-3; 11 bases map to TRBD2. CDR3 length equals 14 residues. Germline CDR1 is SGHTA and CDR2 is FQGNSA. The CDR3 loop is CASSLAGGADTQYF. CDR3 DNA sequence: TGTGCCAGCAGTTTAGCGGGGGGGGCAGATACGCAGTATTTT.

The V call is TRBV20-1, the J call TRBJ2-1; D perhaps matches TRBD2 (6 bases). Trimming stripped 6 bases from V and 2 bases from J, with 14 bases between. This CDR3 spans 14 amino acids. Germline V gene sequence: CDR1 DFQATT, CDR2 SNEGSKA (reference sequence). CDR3 residues: CSASGGEAYNEQFF. CDR3 DNA sequence: TGCAGTGCCAGCGGAGGGGAGGCCTACAATGAGCAGTTCTTC.

The chain's CDR3 is CASSFQVRNQPQHF. In DNA, the CDR3 is TGTGCCAGCAGTTTCCAGGTCCGCAATCAGCCCCAGCATTTT. This rearrangement joins TRBV12-3 or TRBV12-4 to TRBJ1-5; unclear D gene. The ends were cut back, 3 bases at V and 2 bases at J, with 8 bases in the middle. There are 14 residues in the CDR3.

The chain carries TRBV7-9 and TRBJ1-5, with D hard to call. Per the germline V gene, CDR1 is SEHNR and CDR2 is FQNEAQ (reference sequence). V lost 2 bases and J lost 4, with 6 bases in between. The CDR3 is 13 residues long. CDR3 in amino acids: CASSLLENQPQHF. Written as DNA, the CDR3 is TGTGCCAGCAGCTTACTAGAGAATCAGCCCCAGCATTTT. Together with reference TRBV7-9 and TRBJ1-5, the CDR3 gives the full variable domain: DTGVSQNPRHKITKRGQNVTFRCDPISEHNRLYWYRQTLGQGPEFLTYFQNEAQLEKSRLLSDRFSAERPKGSFSTLEIQRTEQGDSAMYLCASSLLENQPQHFGDGTRLSIL.

The chain is built from TRBV20-1 and TRBJ1-1; D is possibly TRBD1 (5 bases). The V end was cut by 0 bases, the J end by 2 bases, with 10 bases between. The CDR3 loop spans 14 amino acids. Germline V lookup: CDR1 DFQATT, CDR2 SNEGSKA (reference sequence). CDR3 amino acids: CSARDWDGNTEAFF. The CDR3 DNA follows: TGCAGTGCTAGAGATTGGGACGGTAACACTGAAGCTTTCTTT.

The J gene is TRBJ2-3, the V gene TRBV6-5; the D is unclear. CDR1 and CDR2 (germline): MNHEY, SVGAGI. The CDR3 is made up of 19 amino acids. The ends were cut back, 2 bases at V and 0 bases at J, with 21 bases in the middle. In DNA form, the CDR3 reads TGTGCCAGCAGTTACCCAACTTTAATGATGGCAGGTAGCACAGATACGCAGTATTTT. It encodes CASSYPTLMMAGSTDTQYF.

The chain is built from TRBV19 and TRBJ2-5; 13 nucleotides line up with TRBD2. The length of the CDR3 is 15 residues. V shed 8 bases and J 1 base; nucleotides not matched to a gene: 4. Germline loops: CDR1 LNHDA, CDR2 SQIVND (reference sequence). CDR3 sequence (DNA): TGTGCCAGTGGGACTAGCGGGACCACCCAAGAGACCCAGTACTTC. It is translated as CASGTSGTTQETQYF. The complete variable domain, with remaining parts taken from reference TRBV19 and TRBJ2-5, reads DGGITQSPKYLFRKEGQNVTLSCEQNLNHDAMYWYRQDPGQGLRLIYYSQIVNDFQKGDIAEGYSVSREKKESFPLTVTSAQKNPTAFYLCASGTSGTTQETQYFGPGTRLLVL.

This clonotype was observed a handful of times. DNA for the CDR3: TGTGCCATCAGTGGGGATGTAGGGGGCGCGAAATCGCATCGCGAGCAGTACTTC. Translated: CAISGDVGGAKSHREQYF. V is TRBV10-3 and J is TRBJ2-7, with TRBD1 matching over 7 bases. The length of the CDR3 is 18 residues. Germline values: CDR1 ENHRY, CDR2 SYGVKD. Trimming removed 4 bases from V and 6 bases from J; junction bases left unmatched: 21.

The chain joins TRBV28 to TRBJ1-5, with D possibly TRBD1 on 5 matching bases. Germline V gives CDR1 MDHEN, CDR2 SYDVKM. This CDR3 is 15 amino acids long. V was trimmed by 1 base and J by 0 bases, leaving 7 bases between them. The CDR3 loop is CASSLSGFSNQPQHF. As DNA, the CDR3 is TGTGCCAGCAGTTTATCAGGGTTTAGCAATCAGCCCCAGCATTTT.

The V call is TRBV11-2, the J call TRBJ2-7; either TRBD1 or TRBD2 may fit D (5 bases each). Trimming removed 0 bases at V and 2 bases at J, with 14 bases between. Germline loops: CDR1 SGHAT, CDR2 FQNNGV. This CDR3 spans 16 amino acids. CDR3 protein: CASSLEFGGDTYEQYF. CDR3 sequence (DNA): TGTGCCAGCAGCTTAGAGTTTGGGGGTGACACCTACGAGCAGTACTTC.

The chain recombines TRBV25-1 with TRBJ1-1, with D unresolved. Between the trimmed V and J ends, which lost 4 bases and 1 base, there was a span of 10 bases. Looked up from germline, CDR1 is MGHDK and CDR2 is SYGVNS. The CDR3 loop spans 14 amino acids. The CDR3 loop is CASSGSTGNTEAFF. The CDR3, as DNA: TGTGCCAGCAGTGGGTCCACGGGGAACACTGAAGCTTTCTTT.

CDR3 DNA: TGCGCCAGCAGCTTGGGACAGTTGGGGGAGACCCAGTACTTC. Protein sequence: CASSLGQLGETQYF. The rearrangement links TRBV5-1 to TRBJ2-5; tentative D call: TRBD1 (5 bases). CDR3 length: 14 amino acids. Germline values: CDR1 SGHRS, CDR2 YFSETQ. The germline V and J ends were trimmed by 0 bases and 5 bases, with 11 bases remaining between them.

The chain employs TRBV6-2 or TRBV6-3 and TRBJ2-7; D gene unclear. The CDR3 sequence is 12 residues long. V was clipped by 8 bases and J by 6 bases, with 14 bases between them. CDR1 and CDR2 (germline): MNHEY, SVGEGT. DNA for the CDR3: TGTGCCAGCCATAGGGCAACCGGCGAGCAGTACTTC. It is translated as CASHRATGEQYF.

The chain links TRBV12-3 or TRBV12-4 to TRBJ2-2, with 9 bases aligning to TRBD2. Trimming removed 4 bases from V and 6 bases from J; junction bases left unmatched: 6. The CDR3 runs 15 residues. DNA for the CDR3: TGTGCCAGCAGTTCGGACAGCGGGGGGTCCGGGGAGCTGTTTTTT. Encoded protein: CASSSDSGGSGELFF.

The rearrangement uses TRBV7-2 and TRBJ2-3; 7 bases agree with TRBD2. Losses at the gene ends were 5 bases for V and 0 bases for J; bases not matched to a gene: 5. From germline, CDR1 is SGHTA and CDR2 FQGNSA. This CDR3 has 15 amino acids. CDR3 bases: TGTGCCAGCAGCACCCCTAGCGGTAGCACAGATACGCAGTATTTT. Protein: CASSTPSGSTDTQYF.

This rearrangement joins TRBV6-2 or TRBV6-3 to TRBJ2-5; the match to TRBD1 covers 10 bases. Germline V gene sequence: CDR1 MNHEY, CDR2 SVGEGT. J gave up 4 bases and V 4 bases, and 3 bases lay outside the gene matches. The CDR3 runs 14 residues. The CDR3, as DNA: TGTGCCAGCAGTTCGACAGGGGGCGCAGAGACCCAGTACTTC. This codes for CASSSTGGAETQYF.

A few counts support this clonotype. V is TRBV7-2 and J is TRBJ2-7; 7 bases are a match to TRBD1. The V gene's germline CDR1 is SGHTA and CDR2 FQGNSA. The CDR3 has 15 amino acids. V lost 3 bases to trimming and J lost 5 bases; unmatched junction nucleotides: 10. The chain's CDR3 is CASSFNRGVRNEQYF. CDR3 nucleotide sequence: TGTGCCAGCAGCTTTAACAGGGGTGTGAGGAACGAGCAGTACTTC.

The chain couples TRBV7-6 to TRBJ2-3; tentatively, D is TRBD2 (6 bases). The germline gives CDR1 SGHVS, CDR2 FNYEAQ. The CDR3 extends over 17 amino acids. Trimming removed 1 base at V and 2 bases at J, with 16 bases between. The CDR3 DNA sequence: TGTGCCAGCAGCTTAGGTCGGAGTAGCGGTATCACAGATACGCAGTATTTT. It is translated as CASSLGRSSGITDTQYF.

The chain uses TRBV6-2 or TRBV6-3 and TRBJ2-7; D is possibly TRBD1 or TRBD2 (6 bases each). The V end was cut by 3 bases, the J end by 3 bases, with 12 bases between. The CDR3 is 14 amino acids. Per the germline V gene, CDR1 is MNHEY and CDR2 is SVGEGT. The CDR3 DNA is TGTGCCAGCAGTTATTCGGGGGCATTCTACGAGCAGTACTTC. Translated: CASSYSGAFYEQYF.

This clonotype showed up just once. The chain combines TRBV12-3 or TRBV12-4 with TRBJ1-2, with TRBD1 as a possible D gene (5 bases). Trimming cost V 5 bases and J 4 bases, with 17 bases left between them. There are 15 residues in the CDR3. This CDR3 is CASSPQQEVGYGYTF. The CDR3 DNA reads as TGTGCCAGCAGTCCGCAACAGGAAGTCGGCTATGGCTACACCTTC.

This clonotype was counted once. The chain combines TRBV6-5 with TRBJ1-5; 7 nucleotides agree with TRBD1. V trimming: 3 bases; J trimming: 7 bases; junction bases outside the gene matches: 6. Per the germline V gene, CDR1 is MNHEY and CDR2 is SVGAGI. This CDR3 comprises 14 residues. In DNA, the CDR3 is TGTGCCAGCAGTTATAGACAGGGCCGACAGCCCCAGCATTTT. It translates to CASSYRQGRQPQHF.

By its share, this clonotype is large. The chain combines TRBV20-1 with TRBJ2-1; D may correspond to TRBD1 or TRBD2 (5 bases each). V lost 4 bases and J lost 5, with 21 bases in between. Germline lookup yields CDR1 DFQATT and CDR2 SNEGSKA (reference sequence). This CDR3 region has 16 residues. CDR3 region: CSANYRPGPGHNEQFF. The DNA of the CDR3 is TGCAGTGCTAACTATCGACCGGGACCAGGGCACAATGAGCAGTTCTTC.

The chain links TRBV5-1 to TRBJ2-5, with 10 bases identical to TRBD1. Trimming at V came to 7 bases and at J to 7 bases, leaving 10 bases not matched to a gene. The CDR3 has 14 amino acids. CDR1 is SGHRS, CDR2 YFSETQ, per germline. The DNA for the CDR3 is TGCGCCAGCTCGGAAGGGACAGGGGTGGGGACCCAGTACTTC. As protein: CASSEGTGVGTQYF.

The sample holds a few counts of this clonotype. V usage is TRBV5-4 and J usage is TRBJ2-2; perhaps D is TRBD1 or TRBD2 (5 bases each). The CDR3 extends over 16 amino acids. Trimming shortened V by 1 base and J by 4 bases, and 14 bases separated the two germline ends. Germline CDR1 and CDR2: SGHNT and YYREEE (reference sequence). The CDR3 reads CASSLNWGSGTGELFF. CDR3 nucleotide sequence: TGTGCCAGCAGCTTGAATTGGGGGTCGGGCACCGGGGAGCTGTTTTTT.

This clonotype has only a few counts. The chain couples TRBV7-2 to TRBJ2-1; maybe TRBD1 (5 bases). The V end was cut by 2 bases, the J end by 9 bases, with 14 bases between. The CDR3 has 14 residues. From germline, CDR1 is SGHTA and CDR2 FQGNSA. The CDR3 nucleotides are TGTGCCAGCAGCTTATCAAACGTTGGGGCTGAGCAGTTCTTC. Translated: CASSLSNVGAEQFF.

V usage is TRBV7-2 and J usage is TRBJ1-5, with D uncertain. The CDR3 is 15 residues long. Trimming took off 1 base at V and 5 bases at J, with 12 bases between the two ends. Germline values: CDR1 SGHTA, CDR2 FQGNSA. CDR3 protein: CASSLEASRYQPQHF. In nucleotides, the CDR3 is TGTGCCAGCAGCTTAGAAGCCAGTAGGTATCAGCCCCAGCATTTT.